This T cell receptor beta chain was recorded in a study of memory CD4+ T cells and cytomegalovirus serostatus. Broader study findings: Of 150 to 200 reported CMV TCRbeta sequences, about 67 were found in memory CD4+ repertoires.

Single viable CD3+CD4+CD8-CD45RO+ cells were sorted as the memory CD4+ T cells. Here immunoSEQ multiplex PCR was the method, and the copy in TCRdb shows in-frame clones only, minus some. The sample holds under 40,000 clones, around three quarters seen once. Concerning this clone itself: Its target is unknown.

The germline gives CDR1 SGHRS, CDR2 YFSETQ. Trimming removed 5 bases from V and 3 bases from J; junction bases left unmatched: 10. This CDR3 has 15 amino acids. The genes are TRBV5-1 and TRBJ2-7; TRBD2 matches 8 bases. The source material was memory CD4+ T cells from blood. The sequence derives from an adult in good health and CMV-seropositive. The CDR3 nucleotides read TGCGCCAGCAGAGGCGGGGGGACACCTCTCTACGAGCAGTACTTC. Residues: CASRGGGTPLYEQYF. The variable domain in full, completed from reference TRBV5-1 and TRBJ2-7, reads KAGVTQTPRYLIKTRGQQVTLSCSPISGHRSVSWYQQTPGQGLQFLFEYFSETQRNKGNFPGRFSGRQFSNSRSEMNVSTLELGDSALYLCASRGGGTPLYEQYFGPGTRLTVT.